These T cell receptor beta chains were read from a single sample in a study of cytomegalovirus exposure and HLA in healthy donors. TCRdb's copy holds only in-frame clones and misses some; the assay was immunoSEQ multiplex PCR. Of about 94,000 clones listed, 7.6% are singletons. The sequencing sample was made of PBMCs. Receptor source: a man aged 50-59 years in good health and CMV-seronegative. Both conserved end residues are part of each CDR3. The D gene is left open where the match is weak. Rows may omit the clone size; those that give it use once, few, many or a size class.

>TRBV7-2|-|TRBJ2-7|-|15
TGTGCCAGCAGCCCGGACAGCTACACTTCCTACGAGCAGTACTTC
CASSPDSYTSYEQYF
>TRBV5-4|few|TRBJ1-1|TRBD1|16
TGTGCCAGCAGCTCAGGACAGGGGGCCGCGCTCGCTGAAGCTTTCTTT
CASSSGQGAALAEAFF
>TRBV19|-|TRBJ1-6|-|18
TGTGCCAGTAGTATGCGGAAGGAAATTATCATAAATAATTCACCCCTCCACTTT
CASSMRKEIIINNSPLHF
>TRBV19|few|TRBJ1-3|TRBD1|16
TGTGCCAGTACCCTAGGGACAGGCGTCTCTGGAAACACCATATATTTT
CASTLGTGVSGNTIYF
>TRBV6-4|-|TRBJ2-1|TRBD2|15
TGTGCCAGCAGTCCTATAGCGGGAGGAGTCGATGAGCAGTTCTTC
CASSPIAGGVDEQFF
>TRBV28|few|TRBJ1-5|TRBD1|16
TGTGCCAGCACCGCGACGGACAGGGGAAACAATCAGCCCCAGCATTTT
CASTATDRGNNQPQHF
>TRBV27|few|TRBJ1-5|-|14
TGTGCCAGCAGGGACATTTATAGCAATCAGCCCCAGCATTTT
CASRDIYSNQPQHF
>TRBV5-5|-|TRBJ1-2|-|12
TGTGCCAGCAGCTTGTGGAGAAGTGGCTACACCTTC
CASSLWRSGYTF
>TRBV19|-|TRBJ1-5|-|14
TGTGCCAGTAGTATAGGCGACAGTGTTGTGCCCCAGCATTTT
CASSIGDSVVPQHF
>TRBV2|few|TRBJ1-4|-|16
TGTGCCAGCAGTGAAGGTGGAGCAGGGTTTAGTGAAAAACTGTTTTTT
CASSEGGAGFSEKLFF
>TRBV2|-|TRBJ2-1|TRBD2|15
TGTGCCAGCAGACCACTAGCGGGGGTGAACAATGAGCAGTTCTTC
CASRPLAGVNNEQFF
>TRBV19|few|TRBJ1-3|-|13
TGTGCCAGTAGTTACAACTCTGGAAACACCATATATTTT
CASSYNSGNTIYF
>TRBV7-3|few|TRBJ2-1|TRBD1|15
TGTGCCAGCAGCCTCGGACAGGGTTCCTACAATGAGCAGTTCTTC
CASSLGQGSYNEQFF
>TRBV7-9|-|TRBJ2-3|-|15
TGTGCCAGCAGCTTAGACGGAGGGGGCACAGATACGCAGTATTTT
CASSLDGGGTDTQYF
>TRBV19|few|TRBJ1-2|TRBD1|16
TGTGCCAGTAGTCTTCCAGGGGGACGACGGGCCTATGGCTACACCTTC
CASSLPGGRRAYGYTF
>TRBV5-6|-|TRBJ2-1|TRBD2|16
TGTGCCAGCAGCCGGCCGGGACTAGCGGTAAACAATGAGCAGTTCTTC
CASSRPGLAVNNEQFF
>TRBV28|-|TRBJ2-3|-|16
TGTGCCAGCAGTTTAATTACGGTGATCGGCACAGATACGCAGTATTTT
CASSLITVIGTDTQYF
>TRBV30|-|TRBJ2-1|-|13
TGTGCCTGGAGTGTTGCGCTTGACAATGAGCAGTTCTTC
CAWSVALDNEQFF
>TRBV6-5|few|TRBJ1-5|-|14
TGTGCCAGCAGTGCTGGCCCGGAGGGTCAGCCCCAGCATTTT
CASSAGPEGQPQHF
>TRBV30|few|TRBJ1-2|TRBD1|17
TGTGCCTGGAGTGCCGGGACAGGGGACCTTGTTTTGTATGGCTACACCTTC
CAWSAGTGDLVLYGYTF
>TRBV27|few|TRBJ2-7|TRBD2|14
TGTGCCAGCAGTTCGGCGGGGGGCTCCTACGAGCAGTACTTC
CASSSAGGSYEQYF
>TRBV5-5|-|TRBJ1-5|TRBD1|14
TGTGCCAGCAGCTTAACCAGGGGGAGCCAGCCCCAGCATTTT
CASSLTRGSQPQHF
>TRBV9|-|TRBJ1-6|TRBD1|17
TGTGCCAGCAGCGTAGACCCGGGACAGGGCTTCACTTCACCCCTCCACTTT
CASSVDPGQGFTSPLHF
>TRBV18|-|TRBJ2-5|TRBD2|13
TGTGCCACGACCGGGACTAGCGGTCAGACCCAGTACTTC
CATTGTSGQTQYF
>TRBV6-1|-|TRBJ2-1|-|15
TGTGCCAGCGGGGAAGACAGAGCCTCCTACAATGAGCAGTTCTTC
CASGEDRASYNEQFF
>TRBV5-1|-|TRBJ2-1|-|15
TGCGCCAGCAGCTCAAGGGGGGGGCTGGGGAATGAGCAGTTCTTC
CASSSRGGLGNEQFF
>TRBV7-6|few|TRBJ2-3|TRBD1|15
TGTGCCAGCAGCTTCCGGGACAGGGGGCTAGATACGCAGTATTTT
CASSFRDRGLDTQYF
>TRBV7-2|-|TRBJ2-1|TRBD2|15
TGTGCCAGCAGCTTAGTTACTAGCGGGAGTAATGAGCAGTTCTTC
CASSLVTSGSNEQFF
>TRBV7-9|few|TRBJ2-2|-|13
TGTGCCAGCAGCTTACCAGGCCCCGGGGAGCTGTTTTTT
CASSLPGPGELFF